This T cell receptor beta chain was retrieved from a study of blood T cell repertoires in COVID-19. As processed by the authors: Amplification of reference gene primers provided the estimated nucleated cell counts. The repertoire was sequenced with immunoSEQ multiplex PCR; TCRdb's copy has only in-frame clones and lacks some. Clone size and the V and J calls come from that table; the DNA yielded D and trimming. The sample holds roughly 170,000 clones, over 65% seen once. V dropped 0 bases and J dropped 6; count of bases not matched to a gene: 14. CDR1 and CDR2 from the germline V gene are KGHDR and SFDVKD. The CDR3 has 20 amino acids.

The chain has TRBV24-1 and TRBJ2-1; 12 bases line up with TRBD2. Specimen: peripheral blood. The TCR was taken from a woman of 80 years or more with acute or convalescent COVID-19. CDR3 nucleotide sequence: TGTGCCACCAGTGATTTGGTTCTAGCGGGAGGGATTGAACCGGGCAATGAGCAGTTCTTC. This codes for CATSDLVLAGGIEPGNEQFF.